The rows below give T cell receptor beta chains drawn from one sample of a study of blood T cells in healthy people across ages. TCRdb re-called the 5' RACE reads with MiXCR, one entry per CDR3 protein. This table has 800,000 or so distinct CDR3 sequences, around two thirds appearing once. Sequences were obtained from blood. The source is a man aged 25-45 years in good health. The CDR3 runs from the conserved cysteine through the conserved F or W. Fields, in order: J gene, V gene, CDR3 protein.

TRBJ1-2	TRBV5-1	CASSSDRFDNYTF
TRBJ2-5	TRBV29-1	CSVEDAFRAGEETQYF
TRBJ2-7	TRBV29-1	CSARTGQREQYF
TRBJ1-2	TRBV7-2	CASSLSQNYGYTF
TRBJ2-7	TRBV10-3	CAISDLGQSTYEQYF
TRBJ2-1	TRBV10-3	CAISPSGVEQFF
TRBJ1-4	TRBV4-2	CASSQLEKLFF
TRBJ1-1	TRBV7-8	CASTGLGADLMNTEAFF
TRBJ1-1	TRBV5-6	CASTEVFGTGDTEAFF
TRBJ2-2	TRBV13	CASSPPPQGANGELFF
TRBJ1-2	TRBV20-1	CSAGQRYTF
-	TRBV12-3/TRBV12-4	CASRRTGTPANEQYF
TRBJ2-3	TRBV25-1	CASSSLAGPRGAQYF
TRBJ2-3	TRBV6-1	CATTVGGETDTQYF
TRBJ2-7	TRBV7-3	CASSLGTTYSVDEQYF
TRBJ2-3	TRBV4-2	CASSPRTSGGGDTQYF
TRBJ1-1	TRBV7-3	CASSPSSQNTEAFF
TRBJ2-1	TRBV19	CASSIGVLYNEQFF
TRBJ2-5	TRBV7-2	CASSLVGRGLSETQYF
TRBJ2-1	TRBV6-5	CASSYTAGPTEQFF
TRBJ1-5	TRBV29-1	CSVETGEGQPQHF
TRBJ1-2	TRBV6-2/TRBV6-3	CASSDSRTNYGYTF
TRBJ2-7	TRBV20-1	CSARLPSGGPTYEQYF
TRBJ1-2	TRBV4-2	CASSLRNDNYGYTF
TRBJ1-1	TRBV4-3	CASSLDRGTGAEAFF
TRBJ2-3	TRBV20-1	CSHTSGSTDTQYF
TRBJ1-1	TRBV12-3/TRBV12-4	CASSWTGTEAFF
TRBJ2-7	TRBV20-1	CSARGAGLNDEQYF
TRBJ2-5	TRBV7-2	CASSLVWDQVAQETQYF
TRBJ1-6	TRBV6-6	CASSYSQGPLHF
TRBJ2-1	TRBV6-2/TRBV6-3	CASSLTVYEQFF
TRBJ2-5	TRBV7-2	CASTDRTGRKTQYF
TRBJ2-3	TRBV7-8	CAVVTGTSAASTQYF
TRBJ2-3	TRBV9	CASSVLRSGGADTQYF
TRBJ2-7	TRBV3-1	CASSRELAGEQYF
TRBJ1-1	TRBV20-1	CSAIGTANTEAFF
TRBJ2-7	TRBV5-1	CASSPLQGVDYEQYF
TRBJ2-7	TRBV5-1	CASKFPGTNEQYF
TRBJ2-7	TRBV20-1	CSAPLSIRNLDEQYF
TRBJ1-4	TRBV3-1	CASSQVLGKNEKLFF
TRBJ2-3	TRBV14	CASSQGLRATDTQYF
TRBJ1-4	TRBV7-9	CASSPMRAATNEKLFF
TRBJ2-1	TRBV6-2/TRBV6-3	CASSYGLAGKNEQFF
TRBJ2-2	TRBV4-3	CASSQEPSKNTGELFF
TRBJ2-3	TRBV9	CASSVRGVNTDTQYF
TRBJ1-5	TRBV6-6	CASSKDRSNQPQHF
TRBJ2-1	TRBV2	CASSEVARLDTEQFF
TRBJ2-7	TRBV6-5	CASSPAGNGEQYF
TRBJ1-2	TRBV6-1	CASSDGPGGDGYTF
TRBJ2-1	TRBV29-1	CSAAQLPGEQFF
TRBJ2-1	TRBV6-6	CASSYPTKGRHEQFF
TRBJ2-7	TRBV25-1	CASSDPGLLSEQYF
TRBJ2-1	TRBV7-6	CASSLGGLEQFF
TRBJ2-7	TRBV5-6	CASTTGRTDEQYF
TRBJ2-1	TRBV7-2	CASSLAGGQGEQFF
TRBJ2-1	TRBV7-9	CASGAMNEQFF
TRBJ2-7	TRBV4-3	CASSLHTLSYEQYF